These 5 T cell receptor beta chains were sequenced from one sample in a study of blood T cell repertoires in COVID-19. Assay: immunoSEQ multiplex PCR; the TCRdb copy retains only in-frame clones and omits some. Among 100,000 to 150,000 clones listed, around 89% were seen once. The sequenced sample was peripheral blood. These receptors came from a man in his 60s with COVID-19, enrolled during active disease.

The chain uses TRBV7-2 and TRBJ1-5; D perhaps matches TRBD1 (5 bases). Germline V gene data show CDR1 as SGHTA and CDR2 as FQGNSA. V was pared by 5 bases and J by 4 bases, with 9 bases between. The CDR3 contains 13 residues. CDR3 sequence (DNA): TGTGCCAGCAGCGTGCAGGGAAATCAGCCCCAGCATTTT. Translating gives CASSVQGNQPQHF.

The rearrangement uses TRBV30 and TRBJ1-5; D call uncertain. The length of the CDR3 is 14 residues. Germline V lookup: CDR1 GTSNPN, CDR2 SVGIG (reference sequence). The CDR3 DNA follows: TGTGCTTCTTCGGTAGGGAGCCCCAATCAGCCCCAGCATTTT. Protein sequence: CASSVGSPNQPQHF.

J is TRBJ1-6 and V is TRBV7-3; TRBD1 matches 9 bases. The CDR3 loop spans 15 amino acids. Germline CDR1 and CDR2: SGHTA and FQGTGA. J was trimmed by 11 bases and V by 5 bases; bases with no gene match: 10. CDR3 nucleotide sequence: TGTGCCAGCAGCCTAGGGACAGGGCCGGGGGCACCCCTCCACTTT. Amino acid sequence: CASSLGTGPGAPLHF.

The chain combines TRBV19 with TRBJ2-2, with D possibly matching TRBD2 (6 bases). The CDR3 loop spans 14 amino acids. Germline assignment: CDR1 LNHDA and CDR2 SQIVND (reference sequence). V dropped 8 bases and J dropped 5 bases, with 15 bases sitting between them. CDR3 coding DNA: TGTGCCAGTGCTAGCATGGGGACTACCGGGGAGCTGTTTTTT. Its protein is CASASMGTTGELFF.

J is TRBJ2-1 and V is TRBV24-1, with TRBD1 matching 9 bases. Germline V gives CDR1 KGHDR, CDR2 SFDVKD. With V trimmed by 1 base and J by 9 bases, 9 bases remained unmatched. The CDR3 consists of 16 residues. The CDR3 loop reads CATSDFVGNRGREQFF. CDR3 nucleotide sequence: TGTGCCACCAGTGATTTTGTTGGTAACAGGGGGCGTGAGCAGTTCTTC.